These 24 T cell receptor beta chains share one sample of origin, sequenced in a study of shared clonotypes between healthy human individuals. The repertoire was sequenced with immunoSEQ multiplex PCR; TCRdb's copy has only in-frame clones and lacks some. The sample gives more than 2 million clones, around 93% of which show up once; over 1.5% is in the top ten. It was CD45RO-negative cells, positively selected for CCR7, that made up naive CD8 cells, with terminally differentiated effector memory CD45RA+ cells excluded. Material: naive CD8+ T cells from PBMCs. All receptors come from a young man in good health. Some clones in this sample may be carry-over from other donors' samples.

Notes on this clone: In the same sample, other DNA sequences code for this CDR3. In nucleotides, the CDR3 is TGTGCCAGCAGTTTAACAGGGGGAAACACCATATATTTT. Translation gives CASSLTGGNTIYF. V and J are TRBV27 and TRBJ1-3; perhaps TRBD1 as D (6 bases). The CDR3 length is 13 residues. Trimming left V 2 bases short and J 4 bases short, with 6 bases between. Germline-derived CDR1 and CDR2 are MNHEY and SMNVEV (reference sequence).

The rearrangement links TRBV9 to TRBJ2-2; 7 bases fit TRBD2. Germline values: CDR1 SGDLS, CDR2 YYNGEE. The CDR3 sequence is 20 residues long. Trimming removed 4 bases from V and 4 bases from J; junction bases left unmatched: 22. CDR3 nucleotide sequence: TGTGCCAGCAGCCCCCCCCGGGCTAGCGGACCCCAAACCCCCACCGGGGAGCTGTTTTTT. This codes for CASSPPRASGPQTPTGELFF.

The V gene is TRBV27, the J gene TRBJ2-7; TRBD1 matches 12 bases. V trimming: 5 bases; J trimming: 4 bases; junction bases outside the gene matches: 6. This CDR3 contains 15 residues. Germline values: CDR1 MNHEY, CDR2 SMNVEV (reference sequence). The CDR3 bases are TGTGCCAGCAGTCCCCGGGACAGGGGGCTTTACGAGCAGTACTTC. It codes for CASSPRDRGLYEQYF.

The chain employs TRBV27 and TRBJ2-7; no definite D call. V was shortened by 5 bases and J by 0 bases, with 5 bases between the two germline ends. The CDR3 spans 12 residues. Germline CDR1 MNHEY, CDR2 SMNVEV (reference sequence). The CDR3 sequence: CASSPASYEQYF. DNA of the CDR3: TGTGCCAGCAGTCCGGCCTCCTACGAGCAGTACTTC.

V gene TRBV5-6 combines with J gene TRBJ2-2; TRBD1 is a possible D gene (6 bases). This CDR3 comprises 15 residues. V was pared by 4 bases and J by 1 base, with 11 bases between. The germline V gene has CDR1 SGHDT and CDR2 YYEEEE. In nucleotides, the CDR3 is TGTGCCAGCAGCACCGGACAGCAGAACACCGGGGAGCTGTTTTTT. This translates into CASSTGQQNTGELFF.

This CDR3 is CASSLLDTGELFF. In DNA, the CDR3 is TGTGCCAGCAGCTTATTAGACACCGGGGAGCTGTTTTTT. This chain links TRBV7-9 with TRBJ2-2; D remains unclear. Germline CDR1 is SEHNR and CDR2 is FQNEAQ (reference sequence). The CDR3 spans 13 residues. V was cut by 2 bases and J by 3 bases, with 4 bases left in between.

Details on this clone: Different DNA sequences within this sample yield the same CDR3. The chain combines TRBV27 with TRBJ1-5; a weak D match, TRBD1 (5 bases). The V and J ends lost 2 bases and 7 bases respectively, with 9 bases between them. The CDR3 is made up of 13 amino acids. In germline, CDR1 is MNHEY, CDR2 SMNVEV (reference sequence). The CDR3 nucleotides are TGTGCCAGCAGTTTAGGGGGAAGACAGCCCCAGCATTTT. Translating gives CASSLGGRQPQHF.

The chain joins TRBV27 to TRBJ1-4; maybe TRBD1 (5 bases). The CDR3 covers 17 residues. Germline V gene data show CDR1 as MNHEY and CDR2 as SMNVEV (reference sequence). The V end lost 5 bases, the J end lost 0 bases, and 16 bases lay between the germline ends. CDR3 loop: CASSPHLTQATNEKLFF. CDR3 nucleotides: TGTGCCAGCAGTCCCCACCTCACACAGGCAACTAATGAAAAACTGTTTTTT.

The J gene is TRBJ2-7, the V gene TRBV7-3; TRBD2 aligns across 7 bases. This CDR3 spans 14 amino acids. Germline lookup yields CDR1 SGHTA and CDR2 FQGTGA. The trim removed 4 bases at V and 6 bases at J, leaving 9 bases unmatched. The CDR3 sequence is CASSSTGGSGEQYF. In DNA form, the CDR3 reads TGTGCCAGCAGCTCAACGGGCGGGAGCGGCGAGCAGTACTTC.

This rearrangement joins TRBV19 to TRBJ1-4; no clear D gene. Germline lookup yields CDR1 LNHDA and CDR2 SQIVND (reference sequence). CDR3 size: 14 residues. The V end was cut by 6 bases, the J end by 3 bases, with 11 bases between. The CDR3 DNA is TGTGCCAGTAGGCGGGCAGAACCTAATGAAAAACTGTTTTTT. Its translation is CASRRAEPNEKLFF.

V gene TRBV27 combines with J gene TRBJ2-1; 10 bases line up with TRBD1. CDR1 is MNHEY and CDR2 is SMNVEV in the germline V gene (reference sequence). This CDR3 is 17 amino acids long. After removal of 4 bases from V and 4 bases from J, the junction contained 10 bases not matched to a gene. The CDR3 sequence is CASSSPVPGQGYNEQFF. CDR3 nucleotides: TGTGCCAGCAGTTCACCAGTCCCGGGACAGGGGTACAATGAGCAGTTCTTC.

The chain couples TRBV7-4 to TRBJ2-7; no reliable D call. Trimming removed 7 bases from V and 3 bases from J, with 7 bases in between. The CDR3 sequence is 11 residues long. The germline V gene encodes CDR1 SGHVT and CDR2 SQSDAQ. CDR3 in DNA: TGTGCCAGCATCGAGAGCTACGAGCAGTACTTC. This sequence encodes CASIESYEQYF.

The J gene is TRBJ2-1, the V gene TRBV27; D gene ambiguous. Trimming removed 9 bases from V and 4 bases from J, with 7 bases in between. Looked up from germline, CDR1 is MNHEY and CDR2 is SMNVEV (reference sequence). The CDR3 has 11 amino acids. The CDR3 DNA follows: TGTGCCAGTGACGGGTACAATGAGCAGTTCTTC. Translating it yields CASDGYNEQFF.

The V and J genes are TRBV15 and TRBJ2-7, with unresolved D. Trimming took 5 bases from V and 3 from J, leaving 14 bases between them. Germline V lookup: CDR1 LNHNV, CDR2 YYDKDF (reference sequence). The CDR3 has 14 residues. The CDR3 nucleotides read TGTGCCACCAGCGAGAGCTGGGGTAACTACGAGCAGTACTTC. Protein sequence: CATSESWGNYEQYF.

This clone was seen more than once but under ten times. This sequence joins TRBV7-3 and TRBJ2-7, with D tentatively TRBD2 (5 bases). Germline CDR1 reads SGHTA; CDR2 reads FQGTGA. The CDR3 spans 13 residues. V lost 5 bases and J 2 bases, leaving 10 bases between the germline ends. CDR3 sequence (DNA): TGTGCCAGCAGCCCAGGAGGTACCTACGAGCAGTACTTC. The encoded protein is CASSPGGTYEQYF.

V is TRBV7-6 and J is TRBJ1-1; no definite D call. Germline-derived CDR1 and CDR2 are SGHVS and FNYEAQ. CDR3 length: 16 residues. V lost 0 bases to trimming and J lost 2 bases, with 13 bases between them. DNA for the CDR3: TGTGCCAGCAGCTTAGCGGGCGTCGGCCCAAACACTGAAGCTTTCTTT. Translated: CASSLAGVGPNTEAFF.

The chain has TRBV6-4 and TRBJ2-4; a possible D gene is TRBD1 (5 bases). The germline V and J ends were trimmed by 8 bases and 0 bases, with 17 bases remaining between them. The CDR3 spans 16 residues. Germline V gene sequence: CDR1 MRHNA, CDR2 SNTAGT. CDR3 coding DNA: TGTGCCAGCCCAGGGTGGCTACCGATAGCCAAAAACATTCAGTACTTC. Translating gives CASPGWLPIAKNIQYF.

The genes are TRBV15 and TRBJ1-1; unclear D gene. Trimming pared 5 bases from V and 4 bases from J, leaving 8 bases between. Germline CDR1 is LNHNV and CDR2 is YYDKDF (reference sequence). The CDR3 extends over 12 amino acids. The CDR3 sequence is CATSEGATEAFF. The DNA for the CDR3 is TGTGCCACCAGCGAGGGTGCCACTGAAGCTTTCTTT.

The rearrangement links TRBV7-8 to TRBJ2-1; 9 nucleotides match TRBD2. The junction had 17 bases not matched to a gene; V was cut back by 5 bases and J by 6 bases. The CDR3 is made up of 18 amino acids. Germline lookup yields CDR1 SGHVS and CDR2 FQNEAQ. CDR3 coding DNA: TGTGCCAGCAGCCATGACTTCGTGGTAGCGGGGGCCCCCAATGAGCAGTTCTTC. This gives the protein CASSHDFVVAGAPNEQFF.

The rearrangement uses TRBV6-1 and TRBJ1-4; no clear D gene. Germline V gives CDR1 MNHNS, CDR2 SASEGT. This CDR3 contains 16 residues. The ends were cut back, 1 base at V and 0 bases at J, with 9 bases in the middle. As DNA, the CDR3 is TGTGCCAGCAGTGAAGTGAAAGTAGCAACTAATGAAAAACTGTTTTTT. Translation: CASSEVKVATNEKLFF.

The chain combines TRBV27 with TRBJ2-2; TRBD1 is a possible D gene (5 bases). V was trimmed by 7 bases and J by 2 bases, leaving 17 bases between them. The length of the CDR3 is 16 residues. Germline V gives CDR1 MNHEY, CDR2 SMNVEV (reference sequence). The CDR3, as DNA: TGTGCCAGCACCCCTCTTCCAGGGCTAAACACCGGGGAGCTGTTTTTT. This translates into CASTPLPGLNTGELFF.

The CDR3 coding sequence is TGTGCCACCAGCGTCGGGACTAGCGACGAGCAGTACTTC. The encoded protein is CATSVGTSDEQYF. V and J are TRBV15 and TRBJ2-7; 10 bases align to TRBD2. The CDR3 runs 13 residues. Germline loops: CDR1 LNHNV, CDR2 YYDKDF (reference sequence). The V segment lost 5 bases and the J segment 5 bases; nucleotides outside the gene matches: 3.

This clone has just a few counts. Other DNA sequences from this sample encode an identical CDR3 as well. The chain links TRBV27 to TRBJ2-7, with a tentative D call TRBD1 (6 bases). This CDR3 is 13 amino acids long. V was cut by 3 bases and J by 3 bases, with 9 bases left in between. Germline CDR1 is MNHEY and CDR2 is SMNVEV (reference sequence). The DNA of the CDR3 is TGTGCCAGCAGTTTTAGCAGGGGCTACGAGCAGTACTTC. Its protein product is CASSFSRGYEQYF.

The genes are TRBV10-3 and TRBJ2-7; D possibly uses TRBD1 or TRBD2 (5 bases each). Germline values: CDR1 ENHRY, CDR2 SYGVKD. V shed 10 bases and J shed 3 bases, with 10 bases lying between them. The CDR3 extends over 11 amino acids. The CDR3 reads CATKRGYEQYF. Written as DNA, the CDR3 is TGTGCCACAAAGAGGGGCTACGAGCAGTACTTC.